The 13 T cell receptor beta chains in this list originate from one sample, sequenced in a study of blood T cell repertoires in COVID-19 (dated by TCRdb to the early 2020s). The library was built by means of the immunoSEQ multiplex PCR assay. Sourced from immuneACCESS, this table was stored by TCRdb with only in-frame sequences that have V and J called. A share of the clones is absent; for the studies checked, an unresolved V gene accounts for under half, and the remainder has no known explanation. Here the sample has about 200,000 clones; around 80% occur a single time. About 13% of the sample belongs to the ten largest clones. Sequenced sample: peripheral blood. The origin of the receptors is a human donor in a cohort sampled during active COVID-19.

The CDR3 spells CASSIREGRGTGELFF. CDR3 DNA sequence: TGTGCCAGCAGCATTCGGGAGGGCCGTGGGACCGGGGAGCTGTTTTTT. The chain links TRBV11-3 to TRBJ2-2; TRBD2 matches 8 bases. V was clipped by 5 bases and J by 5 bases; unmatched bases: 10. This CDR3 spans 16 amino acids. The germline CDR1 and CDR2 sequences are SGHNT and YENEEA.

The rearrangement joins TRBV13 to TRBJ2-1; no reliable D call. The CDR3 loop spans 15 amino acids. The ends were cut back, 1 base at V and 6 bases at J, with 13 bases in the middle. Germline CDR1 is PRHDT and CDR2 is FYEKMQ (reference sequence). For the CDR3, the DNA is TGTGCCAGCAGCTTAGAAGAGGAATCGGGCAATGAGCAGTTCTTC. It codes for CASSLEEESGNEQFF. The whole variable domain, filled in from reference TRBV13 and TRBJ2-1, reads AAGVIQSPRHLIKEKRETATLKCYPIPRHDTVYWYQQGPGQDPQFLISFYEKMQSDKGSIPDRFSAQQFSDYHSELNMSSLELGDSALYFCASSLEEESGNEQFFGPGTRLTVL.

The CDR3 sequence is CASSDRARGGSPLHF. The CDR3 nucleotides read TGTGCCAGCAGCGACAGGGCCCGCGGAGGTTCACCCCTCCACTTT. The rearrangement uses TRBV6-5 and TRBJ1-6, with 7 bases identical to TRBD1. The CDR3 runs to 15 residues. CDR1 MNHEY and CDR2 SVGAGI come from the germline V gene. With 6 bases clipped from V and 9 bases from J, the junction kept 11 bases outside the gene matches.

The chain is built from TRBV6-2 or TRBV6-3 and TRBJ2-3, with 9 positions matching TRBD2. Germline loops: CDR1 MNHEY, CDR2 SVGEGT. V lost 0 bases and J lost 7; bases outside the gene matches: 8. The CDR3 sequence is 16 residues long. CDR3 region: CASSYSAGGPGNTQYF. Written as DNA, the CDR3 is TGTGCCAGCAGTTACTCCGCGGGAGGGCCTGGTAATACGCAGTATTTT.

The V and J genes are TRBV2 and TRBJ2-1; 13 bases fit TRBD2. Trimming removed 6 bases from V and 9 bases from J; junction bases left unmatched: 8. CDR1 and CDR2 (germline): SNHLY, FYNNEI. The CDR3 loop spans 15 amino acids. The chain's CDR3 is CASRPGLAGVGEQFF. The DNA of the CDR3 is TGTGCCAGCAGACCAGGACTAGCGGGAGTTGGTGAGCAGTTCTTC.

The V and J genes are TRBV5-4 and TRBJ1-2; D might be TRBD1 (5 bases). The CDR3 runs 13 residues. Trimming cost V 5 bases and J 9 bases, with 17 bases left between them. Germline CDR1 is SGHNT and CDR2 is YYREEE (reference sequence). The CDR3 region is CASRFAGRESYTF. The CDR3 DNA is TGTGCCAGCAGATTCGCTGGCAGGGAAAGCTACACCTTC.

The chain uses TRBV18 and TRBJ2-1; possibly TRBD1 for D (5 bases). The V end was cut by 3 bases, the J end by 2 bases, with 8 bases between. The CDR3 is 14 residues long. Germline CDR1 and CDR2: KGHSH and LQKENI. CDR3 DNA: TGTGCCAGCTCACCGGGGCCTACCTACAATGAGCAGTTCTTC. Residues: CASSPGPTYNEQFF. Variable domain in full (rest from reference TRBV18 and TRBJ2-1): NAGVMQNPRHLVRRRGQEARLRCSPMKGHSHVYWYRQLPEEGLKFMVYLQKENIIDESGMPKERFSAEFPKEGPSILRIQQVVRGDSAAYFCASSPGPTYNEQFFGPGTRLTVL.

Remarks on this clone: At one boundary the junction diverges from the germline segment, which might be a read error. CDR3 DNA sequence: TGTGCCTGGAGTGTAAAACACCAGGAGACCCAGTACTTC. This encodes CAWSVKHQETQYF. V usage is TRBV30 and J usage is TRBJ2-5; no firm D call. CDR1 GTSNPN and CDR2 SVGIG come from the germline V gene (reference sequence). This CDR3 contains 13 residues.

This chain connects TRBV29-1 to TRBJ2-2, with 9 bases identical to TRBD2. Germline CDR1 reads SQVTM; CDR2 reads ANQGSEA. CDR3 size: 15 residues. The J segment lost 0 bases and the V segment lost 3 bases, leaving 2 bases of the junction unmatched. The CDR3 is CSVETSGTNTGELFF. The CDR3 bases are TGCAGCGTTGAGACTAGCGGCACGAACACCGGGGAGCTGTTTTTT.

This chain joins TRBV9 and TRBJ2-1; TRBD1 agrees at 7 bases. The CDR3 is made up of 16 amino acids. V trimming: 4 bases; J trimming: 3 bases; junction bases outside the gene matches: 10. Germline loops: CDR1 SGDLS, CDR2 YYNGEE. CDR3 region: CASSSQTGVVYNEQFF. The CDR3 DNA is TGTGCCAGCAGCTCGCAAACAGGGGTGGTCTACAATGAGCAGTTCTTC. Combining the CDR3 with reference TRBV9 and TRBJ2-1 gives the whole variable domain DSGVTQTPKHLITATGQRVTLRCSPRSGDLSVYWYQQSLDQGLQFLIQYYNGEERAKGNILERFSAQQFPDLHSELNLSSLELGDSALYFCASSSQTGVVYNEQFFGPGTRLTVL.

The chain is built from TRBV28 and TRBJ1-5, with 9 bases identical to TRBD1. V shed 6 bases and J 2 bases; nucleotides not matched to a gene: 5. Looked up from germline, CDR1 is MDHEN and CDR2 is SYDVKM. CDR3 length equals 15 residues. The CDR3 bases are TGTGCCAGCAGACAGGGGGCATGGCGCAATCAGCCCCAGCATTTT. This codes for CASRQGAWRNQPQHF.

A remark on this clone: A read error may be the cause here, since a much bigger clone is one base away. The chain couples TRBV5-1 to TRBJ1-6; weak D call: TRBD1 (5 bases). Trimming removed 2 bases at V and 0 bases at J, with 9 bases between. Germline V gene lookup returns CDR1 SGHRS and CDR2 YFSETQ. The CDR3 extends over 16 amino acids. The CDR3 sequence is CASSLRQSSYNSPLHF. DNA for the CDR3: TGCGCCAGCAGCTTAAGACAGAGCTCCTATAATTCACCCCTCCACTTT.

The gene calls are TRBV19 and TRBJ1-5, with D possibly being TRBD1 (6 bases). Trimming stripped 10 bases from V and 7 bases from J, with 14 bases between. The CDR3 is 12 residues long. Germline-derived CDR1 and CDR2 are LNHDA and SQIVND (reference sequence). CDR3 DNA sequence: TGTGCCACTCGGGACACCCAACAGCCCCAGCATTTT. It translates to CATRDTQQPQHF.